This T cell receptor (beta chain) was captured by sequencing in a study of CD8+CD57+ T cells in acquired aplastic anemia. Study-level background: Yields of DNA that came from sorted CD4+ and CD8+ cells averaged about 3.4 ug.

CD8+CD57+ cell expansion had been shown by flow cytometry in patients chosen for sequencing. The cohort consisted entirely of patients having severe acquired aplastic anemia. Both ends counted, the CDR3 spans 18 residues. From germline, CDR1 is SEHNR and CDR2 FQNEAQ (reference sequence). A word on this clonotype: Its antigen is still unknown. The DNA is left out, because the CDR3 cannot be placed on it with certainty; the CDR3 is given as TCRdb lists it.

TCR beta VDJ and CDR3 profiling used genomic DNA as template. TCRdb passed the reads through MiXCR, listing each CDR3 protein once. The sample includes approximately 250,000 distinct CDR3 sequences, 82% seen only once; the top ten take roughly 42%. Points from the study as a whole: Patients showed no significant difference from controls in CD8+ Simpson's diversity.

The chain employs TRBV7-9 and TRBJ2-7; the DNA was not compared with TRBD1, the D call given in the table. The receptor's source is a human donor with aplastic anemia. The source material was sorted CD4+, CD8+, or CD8+CD57+ T cells (not recorded which) from PBMCs. CDR3 in amino acids: CASSAGETGAFFGYEQYV.